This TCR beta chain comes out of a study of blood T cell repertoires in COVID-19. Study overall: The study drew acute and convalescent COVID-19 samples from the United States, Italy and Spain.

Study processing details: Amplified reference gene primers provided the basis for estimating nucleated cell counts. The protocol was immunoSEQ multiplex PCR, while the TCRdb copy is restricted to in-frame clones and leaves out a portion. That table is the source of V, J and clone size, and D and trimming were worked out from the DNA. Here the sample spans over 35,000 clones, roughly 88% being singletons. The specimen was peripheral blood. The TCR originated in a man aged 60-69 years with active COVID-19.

CDR3 DNA sequence: TGTGCCATCAGGTCCCGTCGAGGGGGCGGTATTGGGGACACTGAAGCTTTCTTT. It codes for CAIRSRRGGGIGDTEAFF. V usage is TRBV10-3 and J usage is TRBJ1-1, with 7 nucleotides matching TRBD1. CDR3 length: 18 amino acids. Germline V gives CDR1 ENHRY, CDR2 SYGVKD. Trimming removed 6 bases from V and 3 bases from J; junction bases left unmatched: 19.